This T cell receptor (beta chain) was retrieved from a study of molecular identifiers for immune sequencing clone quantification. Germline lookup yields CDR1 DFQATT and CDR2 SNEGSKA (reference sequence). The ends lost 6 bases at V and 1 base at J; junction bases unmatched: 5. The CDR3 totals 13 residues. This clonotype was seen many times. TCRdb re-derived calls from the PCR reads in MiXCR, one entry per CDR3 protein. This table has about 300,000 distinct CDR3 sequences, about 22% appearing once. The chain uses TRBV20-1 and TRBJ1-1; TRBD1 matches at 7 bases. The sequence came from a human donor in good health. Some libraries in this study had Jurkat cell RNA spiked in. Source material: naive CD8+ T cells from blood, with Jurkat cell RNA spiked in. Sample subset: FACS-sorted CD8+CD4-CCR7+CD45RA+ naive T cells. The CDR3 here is CSATDRPNTEAFF. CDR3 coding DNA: TGCAGTGCCACGGACAGGCCGAACACTGAAGCTTTCTTT.